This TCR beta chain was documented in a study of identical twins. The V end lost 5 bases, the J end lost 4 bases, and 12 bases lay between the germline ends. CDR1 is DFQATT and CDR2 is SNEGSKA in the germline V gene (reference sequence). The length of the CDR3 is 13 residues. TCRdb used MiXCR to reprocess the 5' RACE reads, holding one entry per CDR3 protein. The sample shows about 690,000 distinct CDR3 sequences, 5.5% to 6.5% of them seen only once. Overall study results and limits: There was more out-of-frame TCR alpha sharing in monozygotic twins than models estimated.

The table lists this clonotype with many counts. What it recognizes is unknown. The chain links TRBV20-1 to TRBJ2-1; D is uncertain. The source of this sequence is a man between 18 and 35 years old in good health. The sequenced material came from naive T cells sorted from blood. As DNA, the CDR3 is TGCAGTGCTCGTAGCTTATATTACAATGAGCAGTTCTTC. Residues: CSARSLYYNEQFF.